These 10 T cell receptor beta chains were all obtained from the same sample, sequenced in a study of cytomegalovirus exposure and HLA in healthy donors. PCR involved 60 Vbeta and 13 Jbeta primers. Some clones are missing from TCRdb's copy, which holds only in-frame ones; the method was immunoSEQ multiplex PCR. The table shows about 170,000 clones, with 65% to 90% occurring only once. Input material: PBMCs. These TCRs come from a male donor in good health and CMV-seronegative.

The rearrangement joins TRBV18 to TRBJ1-5; D remains ambiguous. Trimming shortened V by 6 bases and J by 5 bases, and 20 bases separated the two germline ends. This CDR3 is built from 16 residues. The V gene's germline CDR1 is KGHSH and CDR2 LQKENI. The CDR3 DNA sequence: TGTGCCAGCTCCCCCGGGGAGGCCCGCGTTTATCAGCCCCAGCATTTT. Amino acids: CASSPGEARVYQPQHF.

The chain has TRBV7-8 and TRBJ2-7; no definite D call. In germline, CDR1 is SGHVS, CDR2 FQNEAQ. The CDR3 length is 15 residues. Trimming removed 0 bases from V and 2 bases from J, with 11 bases in between. CDR3: CASSLAITSAYEQYF. The CDR3 nucleotides are TGTGCCAGCAGCTTAGCGATTACTTCCGCCTACGAGCAGTACTTC.

The chain couples TRBV5-1 to TRBJ2-1; TRBD2 aligns across 8 bases. Germline CDR1 and CDR2: SGHRS and YFSETQ. There are 17 residues in the CDR3. V shed 0 bases and J 7 bases; nucleotides not matched to a gene: 12. This CDR3 reads CASSLGLSGGLLNEQFF. The CDR3 DNA follows: TGCGCCAGCAGCTTGGGACTATCGGGGGGGCTTTTGAATGAGCAGTTCTTC.

The V and J genes are TRBV7-9 and TRBJ2-5; D is possibly TRBD2 (5 bases). CDR3 length: 12 residues. CDR1 is SEHNR and CDR2 is FQNEAQ in the germline V gene (reference sequence). The ends were cut back, 5 bases at V and 5 bases at J, with 9 bases in the middle. CDR3 DNA: TGTGCCAGCAGCCGAACGGGGGAGACCCAGTACTTC. It yields the protein CASSRTGETQYF.

This chain uses TRBV7-9 with TRBJ1-1; maybe TRBD1 (5 bases). CDR1 is SEHNR, CDR2 FQNEAQ, per germline (reference sequence). Trimming shortened V by 4 bases and J by 6 bases, and 21 bases separated the two germline ends. The CDR3 is 16 residues long. This CDR3 reads CASSWERGPGRSEAFF. The DNA for the CDR3 is TGTGCCAGCAGCTGGGAACGAGGTCCAGGGCGATCTGAAGCTTTCTTT.

The DNA for the CDR3 is TGCGCCAGCAGCCAAGATACCCCTGGTCAGGGGGAGACCCAGTACTTC. This gives the protein CASSQDTPGQGETQYF. The genes are TRBV4-1 and TRBJ2-5; possibly TRBD1 for D (6 bases). Germline CDR1 MGHRA, CDR2 YSYEKL. Deletions cut 0 bases from V and 5 bases from J, with 16 bases between. CDR3 length: 16 residues.

DNA for the CDR3: TGCGCCAGCAGCCAGCGAATAGTGGGGCCCACCTACAATGAGCAGTTCTTC. Its translation is CASSQRIVGPTYNEQFF. This chain links TRBV4-1 with TRBJ2-1; the D gene is possibly TRBD1 (5 bases). Looked up from germline, CDR1 is MGHRA and CDR2 is YSYEKL. Trimming took off 3 bases at V and 2 bases at J, with 17 bases between the two ends. This CDR3 spans 17 amino acids.

About this clone: The junction departs from the called germline gene at one end, perhaps through a read error. V gene TRBV7-7 combines with J gene TRBJ2-5; D is uncertain. This CDR3 region has 13 residues. Germline CDR1 reads SSHAT; CDR2 reads FNYEAQ (reference sequence). The CDR3 bases are TGTGCTAGCAGCTCTGAGGCCCAAGAGACCCAGTACTTC. Its translation: CASSSEAQETQYF.

This clone came up once. The chain couples TRBV9 to TRBJ1-2; 12 positions match TRBD1. CDR1 and CDR2 from the germline V gene are SGDLS and YYNGEE. This CDR3 spans 16 amino acids. V gave up 6 bases and J gave up 4 bases; unmatched junction bases: 10. CDR3 in DNA: TGTGCCAGCACTACCGGGACAGGGGGCTTGGGCTATGGCTACACCTTC. Encoded protein: CASTTGTGGLGYGYTF. The full variable domain, in which reference TRBV9 and TRBJ1-2 provide the parts outside the CDR3, is DSGVTQTPKHLITATGQRVTLRCSPRSGDLSVYWYQQSLDQGLQFLIQYYNGEERAKGNILERFSAQQFPDLHSELNLSSLELGDSALYFCASTTGTGGLGYGYTFGSGTRLTVV.

V is TRBV5-4 and J is TRBJ1-2, with TRBD1 matching 7 bases. This CDR3 spans 16 amino acids. J gave up 3 bases and V 4 bases, and 12 bases lay outside the gene matches. Germline values: CDR1 SGHNT, CDR2 YYREEE (reference sequence). The CDR3 region is CASSTGQSQYYYGYTF. CDR3 sequence (DNA): TGTGCCAGCAGCACGGGACAGTCCCAATATTACTATGGCTACACCTTC.